The subject of this entry is one TCR beta chain. The antigen is not known. The source of the sample is a study of OX40 agonist ivuxolimab in advanced cancers. Study details: Treatment received earlier with anti-PD-1, anti-PD-L1 or anti-CTLA-4 agents was allowed, and approximately 40% had some. Notes on the study in general: Among the lowest peripheral clonal expansion occurred in 0.1-3.0 mg/kg partial responders.

At baseline, cycle 4 day 1, and cycle 7 day 1, blood was sampled. Sequenced by immunoSEQ multiplex PCR; TCRdb stores in-frame clones only, minus some. The sample lists about 50,000 clones, approximately 89% occurring once. This CDR3 spans 12 amino acids. Germline V CDR1 and CDR2: SNHLY, FYNNEI. V lost 6 bases to trimming and J lost 6 bases, with 11 bases between them. The rearrangement uses TRBV2 and TRBJ1-2; possible D gene TRBD1, 6 bases. This TCR derives from an adult with an advanced solid tumor such as melanoma, head and neck, liver or kidney cancer. The sequencing used CD4+ or CD8+ T cells sorted from blood, collected in a trial of the OX40 agonist ivuxolimab. The CDR3 region is CASRGTGNGYTF. CDR3 nucleotides: TGTGCCAGCAGGGGAACAGGGAATGGCTACACCTTC.